This T cell receptor beta chain was obtained from a study of T-cell reconstitution after alpha-beta-depleted transplantation in children. Germline V gene sequence: CDR1 MNHNS, CDR2 SASEGT. The J segment lost 4 bases and the V segment lost 4 bases, leaving 6 bases of the junction unmatched. This CDR3 is 15 amino acids long. As it was prepared, the TCRbeta library received unique molecular identifiers. In TCRdb, the PCR reads were re-called with MiXCR into one record per CDR3 protein. The sample holds about 610,000 distinct CDR3 sequences, 10% seen once. The sequence was obtained from a human donor who donated a stem cell graft to a child with acute myeloid leukemia. The source material was PBMCs from the stem cell graft donor, sampled from the stem cell graft. The chain combines TRBV6-1 with TRBJ2-5; TRBD1 matches at 10 bases. Written as DNA, the CDR3 is TGTGCCAGCAGTGGAGGGACAGGGGCCCGAGAGACCCAGTACTTC. This codes for CASSGGTGARETQYF.